The entry below gives a single T cell receptor (beta chain) sequence along with its context. Its target is unknown. A second roughly 6 to 12 cycle PCR used barcoded and J-beta primers. TCRdb passed the 5' RACE reads through MiXCR, listing each CDR3 protein once. The sample lists about 640,000 distinct CDR3 sequences, about 53% seen once, with over 30% in the top ten. This entry is derived from a study of blood T cells in healthy people across ages. Study-wide points: Per-million-T-cell TCR beta diversity fell roughly linearly with age. Long-lived donors had more naive CD4+ cells and higher diversity than aged donors.

Germline CDR1 reads SQVTM; CDR2 reads ANQGSEA. V lost 0 bases and J lost 6, with 11 bases in between. The CDR3 length is 13 residues. This receptor was taken from a man aged 55 to 69 in good health. V and J are TRBV29-1 and TRBJ1-2; no reliable D call. Sample: blood. The CDR3 loop reads CSVEDPRNHGYTF. CDR3 in DNA: TGCAGCGTTGAAGACCCACGGAACCATGGCTACACCTTC.